This TCR beta chain was sequenced for a study of beta chain features in type 1 diabetes. Study summary: Across every sample, 107,917,701 sorted cells were examined in total. Findings of the study overall: Insertions were fewer and deletions more numerous at VDJ junctions in type 1 diabetes patients.

cDNA synthesis used the whole RNA isolate, giving expressed TCRB sequences. TCRdb's copy holds only in-frame clones and misses some; the assay was immunoSEQ multiplex PCR. The table lists some 330,000 clones, approximately 10% of them singletons. Remarks on this clone: Its target is not known.

CD45RO/CCR7/CD25/CD127/CD95/CD27 sorting isolated CD4+ naive, central memory, regulatory and stem cell-like memory cells. From germline, CDR1 is KGHSH and CDR2 LQKENI. This CDR3 comprises 13 residues. Trimming cost V 2 bases and J 7 bases, with 11 bases left between them. The chain employs TRBV18 and TRBJ1-2; TRBD1 might be the D (6 bases). The source material was naive CD4+ T cells from blood. The sequence derives from a woman in her 30s in good health. CDR3 coding DNA: TGTGCCAGCTCACCAGGCCACAGGGTTGGCTACACCTTC. Translating it yields CASSPGHRVGYTF. The complete variable domain, with remaining parts taken from reference TRBV18 and TRBJ1-2, reads NAGVMQNPRHLVRRRGQEARLRCSPMKGHSHVYWYRQLPEEGLKFMVYLQKENIIDESGMPKERFSAEFPKEGPSILRIQQVVRGDSAAYFCASSPGHRVGYTFGSGTRLTVV.